Sequencing of this T cell receptor beta chain was carried out in a study of cytomegalovirus exposure and HLA in healthy donors. Study conclusions and caveats: A later analysis found TCR association rates differed by HLA locus, highest for DRB1 and lowest for HLA-C.

This CDR3 region has 14 residues. The J segment lost 3 bases and the V segment lost 5 bases, leaving 4 bases of the junction unmatched. Germline CDR1 and CDR2: SGHVS and FQNEAQ. Primers included in the PCR were 60 Vbeta and 13 Jbeta primers. Method: immunoSEQ multiplex PCR; TCRdb's copy keeps in-frame clones and lacks some. The sample holds tens of thousands of clones; under 75% are singletons and the top ten take 6.3%. This clone was detected only once. Its specificity is not known. Material for sequencing was PBMCs. V usage is TRBV7-8 and J usage is TRBJ2-3; 8 bases match TRBD2. The sequence derives from a man aged 25 to 45 in good health and CMV-seronegative. Written as DNA, the CDR3 is TGTGCCAGCAGCACGGGGGGGAGGACAGATACGCAGTATTTT. Translating it yields CASSTGGRTDTQYF.